This T cell receptor beta chain emerged from a study of blood T cell repertoires in COVID-19. Across the whole study: Samples came from the United States, Italy and Spain, spanning acute and convalescent COVID-19. T cells, B-cell-depleted T cells, or PBMCs supplied cDNA or gDNA.

Comments on this clone: The junction shows a germline mismatch at one end, possibly a read error.

Germline V CDR1 and CDR2: GTSNPN, SVGIG (reference sequence). The CDR3 is made up of 13 amino acids. As handled by the study authors: Amplifying reference gene primers gave estimates of nucleated cell counts. Using immunoSEQ multiplex PCR, the repertoire was profiled, and TCRdb retains in-frame clones only, with some absent. That table supplies the V and J calls and clone size; D and trimming were determined from the DNA. Of more than 40,000 clones listed, 70% to 90% are singletons. The origin of this receptor is an elderly man with acute or convalescent COVID-19. Sequenced: peripheral blood. The chain joins TRBV30 to TRBJ2-7; TRBD2 aligns across 9 bases. CDR3 in amino acids: CPVAGTSRHEQYF. CDR3 sequence (DNA): TGCCCGGTTGCAGGGACTAGCCGTCACGAGCAGTACTTC.